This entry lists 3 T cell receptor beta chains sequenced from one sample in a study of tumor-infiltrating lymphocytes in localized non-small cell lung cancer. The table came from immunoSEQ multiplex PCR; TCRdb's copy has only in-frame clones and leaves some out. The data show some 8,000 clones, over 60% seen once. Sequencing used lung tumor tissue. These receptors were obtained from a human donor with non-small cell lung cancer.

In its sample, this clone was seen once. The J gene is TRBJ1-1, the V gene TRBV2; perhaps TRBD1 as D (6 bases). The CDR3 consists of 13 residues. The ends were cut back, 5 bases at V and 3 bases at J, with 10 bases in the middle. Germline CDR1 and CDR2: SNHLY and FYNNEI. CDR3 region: CASSPGGHTEAFF. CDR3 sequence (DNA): TGTGCCAGCAGTCCGGGGGGGCACACTGAAGCTTTCTTT.

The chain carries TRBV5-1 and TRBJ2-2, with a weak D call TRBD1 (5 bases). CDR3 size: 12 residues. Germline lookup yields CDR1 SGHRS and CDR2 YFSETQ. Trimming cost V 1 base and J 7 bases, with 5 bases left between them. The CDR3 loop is CASSLQGGELFF. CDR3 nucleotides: TGCGCCAGCAGCTTGCAGGGCGGGGAGCTGTTTTTT.

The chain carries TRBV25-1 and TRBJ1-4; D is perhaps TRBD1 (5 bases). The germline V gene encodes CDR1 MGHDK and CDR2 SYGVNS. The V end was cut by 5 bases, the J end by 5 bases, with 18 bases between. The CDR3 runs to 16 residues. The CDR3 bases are TGTGCCAGCAGTCCCGGGGACGGAAAGGAGAATGAAAAACTGTTTTTT. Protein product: CASSPGDGKENEKLFF.